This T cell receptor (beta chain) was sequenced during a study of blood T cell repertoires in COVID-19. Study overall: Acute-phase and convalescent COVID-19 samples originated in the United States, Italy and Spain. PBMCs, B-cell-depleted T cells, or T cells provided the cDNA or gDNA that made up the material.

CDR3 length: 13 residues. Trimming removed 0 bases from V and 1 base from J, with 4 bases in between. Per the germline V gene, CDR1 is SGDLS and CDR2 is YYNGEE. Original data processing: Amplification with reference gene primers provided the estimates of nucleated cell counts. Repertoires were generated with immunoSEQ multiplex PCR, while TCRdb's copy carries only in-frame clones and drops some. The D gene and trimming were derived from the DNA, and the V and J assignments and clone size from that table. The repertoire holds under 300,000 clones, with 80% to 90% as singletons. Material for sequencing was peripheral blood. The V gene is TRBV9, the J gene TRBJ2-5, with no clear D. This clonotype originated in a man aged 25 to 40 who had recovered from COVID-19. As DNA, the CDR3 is TGTGCCAGCAGCGTAGACTCCCAAGAGACCCAGTACTTC. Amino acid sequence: CASSVDSQETQYF.